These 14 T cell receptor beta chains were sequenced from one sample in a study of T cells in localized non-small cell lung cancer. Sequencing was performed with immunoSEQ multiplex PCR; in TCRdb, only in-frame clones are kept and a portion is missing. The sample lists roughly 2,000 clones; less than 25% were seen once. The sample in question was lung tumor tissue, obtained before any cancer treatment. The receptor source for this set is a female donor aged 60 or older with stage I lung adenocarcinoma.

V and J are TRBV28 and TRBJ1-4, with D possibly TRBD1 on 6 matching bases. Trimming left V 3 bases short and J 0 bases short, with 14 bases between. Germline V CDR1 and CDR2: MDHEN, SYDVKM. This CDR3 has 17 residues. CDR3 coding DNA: TGTGCCAGCAGTTTCCGGGGGCTTGGTGCAACTAATGAAAAACTGTTTTTT. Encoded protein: CASSFRGLGATNEKLFF.

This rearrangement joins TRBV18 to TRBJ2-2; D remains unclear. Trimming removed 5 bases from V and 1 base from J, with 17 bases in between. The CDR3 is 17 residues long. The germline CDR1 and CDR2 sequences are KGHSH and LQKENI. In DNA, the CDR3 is TGTGCCAGCTCATTTTACGCAGGAAGATGGAACACCGGGGAGCTGTTTTTT. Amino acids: CASSFYAGRWNTGELFF.

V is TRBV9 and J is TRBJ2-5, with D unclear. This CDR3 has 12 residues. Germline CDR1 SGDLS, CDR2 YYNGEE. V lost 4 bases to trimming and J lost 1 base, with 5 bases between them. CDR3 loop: CASSYLQETQYF. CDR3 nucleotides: TGTGCCAGCAGCTACCTCCAAGAGACCCAGTACTTC.

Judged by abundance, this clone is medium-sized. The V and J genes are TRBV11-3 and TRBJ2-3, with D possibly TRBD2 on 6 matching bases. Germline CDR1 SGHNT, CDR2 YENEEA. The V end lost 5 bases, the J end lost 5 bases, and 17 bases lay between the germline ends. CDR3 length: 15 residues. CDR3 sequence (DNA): TGTGCCAGCAGCCCGCCCGGGACTTCTATAGATACGCAGTATTTT. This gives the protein CASSPPGTSIDTQYF.

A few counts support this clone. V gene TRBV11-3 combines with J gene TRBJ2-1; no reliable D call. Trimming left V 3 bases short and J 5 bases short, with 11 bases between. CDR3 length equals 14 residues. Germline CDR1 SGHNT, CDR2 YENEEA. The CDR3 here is CASSLATLDNEQFF. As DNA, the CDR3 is TGTGCCAGCAGCTTGGCTACCCTGGACAATGAGCAGTTCTTC.

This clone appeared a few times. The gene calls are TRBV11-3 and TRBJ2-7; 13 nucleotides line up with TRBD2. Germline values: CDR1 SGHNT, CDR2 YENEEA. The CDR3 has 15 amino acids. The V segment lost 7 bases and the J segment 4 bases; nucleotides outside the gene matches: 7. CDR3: CASIPGTSGNYEQYF. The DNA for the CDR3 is TGTGCCAGCATCCCGGGGACTAGCGGGAATTACGAGCAGTACTTC. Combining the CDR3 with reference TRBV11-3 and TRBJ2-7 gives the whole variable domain EAGVVQSPRYKIIEKKQPVAFWCNPISGHNTLYWYLQNLGQGPELLIRYENEEAVDDSQLPKDRFSAERLKGVDSTLKIQPAELGDSAVYLCASIPGTSGNYEQYFGPGTRLTVT.

CDR3 amino acids: CASSSGQGAGGYTF. CDR3 sequence (DNA): TGTGCCAGCAGTTCCGGACAGGGGGCCGGGGGCTACACCTTC. This chain links TRBV28 with TRBJ1-2; 11 nucleotides match TRBD1. From germline, CDR1 is MDHEN and CDR2 SYDVKM. After removal of 4 bases from V and 8 bases from J, the junction contained 6 bases not matched to a gene. CDR3 length equals 14 residues.

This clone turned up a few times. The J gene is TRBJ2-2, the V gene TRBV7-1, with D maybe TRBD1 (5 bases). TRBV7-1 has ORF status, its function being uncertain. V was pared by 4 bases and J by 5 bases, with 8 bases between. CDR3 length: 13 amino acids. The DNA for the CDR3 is TGTGCCAGCAGCTGGGGCGTAACCGGGGAGCTGTTTTTT. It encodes CASSWGVTGELFF.

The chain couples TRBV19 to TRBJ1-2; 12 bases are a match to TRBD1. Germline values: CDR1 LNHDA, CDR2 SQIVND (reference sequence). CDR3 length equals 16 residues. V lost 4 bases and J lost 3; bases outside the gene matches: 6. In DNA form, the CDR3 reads TGTGCCAGTAGTAGGGGACAGGGGGCCGGGGACTATGGCTACACCTTC. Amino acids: CASSRGQGAGDYGYTF.

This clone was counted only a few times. The CDR3 region has the DNA TGTGCCAGCAGGCTTGACAGGGGGCTAGATCAGCCCCAGCATTTT. Its translation: CASRLDRGLDQPQHF. J is TRBJ1-5 and V is TRBV6-8; 10 bases agree with TRBD1. The CDR3 has 15 amino acids. V was pared by 6 bases and J by 5 bases, with 7 bases of the junction left unmatched. The germline V gene encodes CDR1 MNHGY and CDR2 SAAAGT.

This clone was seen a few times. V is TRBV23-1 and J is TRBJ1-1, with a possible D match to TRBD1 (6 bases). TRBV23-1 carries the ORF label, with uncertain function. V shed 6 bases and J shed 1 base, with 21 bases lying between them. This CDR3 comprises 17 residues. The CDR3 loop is CASSHEGGRVGNTEAFF. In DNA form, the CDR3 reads TGCGCCAGCAGCCACGAGGGGGGCAGGGTCGGGAACACTGAAGCTTTCTTT.

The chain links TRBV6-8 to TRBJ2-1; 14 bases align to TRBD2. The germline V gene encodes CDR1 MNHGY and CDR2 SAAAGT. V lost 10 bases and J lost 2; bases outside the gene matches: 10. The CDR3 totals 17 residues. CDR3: CAIGTSGRNSAYNEQFF. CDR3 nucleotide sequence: TGTGCCATCGGGACTAGCGGGAGAAATAGCGCCTACAATGAGCAGTTCTTC.

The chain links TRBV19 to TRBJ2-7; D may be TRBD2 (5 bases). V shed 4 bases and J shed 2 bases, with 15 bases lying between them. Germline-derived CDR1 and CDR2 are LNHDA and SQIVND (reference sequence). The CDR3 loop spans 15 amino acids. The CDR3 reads CASSTRTDSPYEQYF. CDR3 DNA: TGTGCCAGTAGTACGAGGACTGACTCCCCCTACGAGCAGTACTTC. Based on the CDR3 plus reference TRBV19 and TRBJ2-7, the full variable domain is DGGITQSPKYLFRKEGQNVTLSCEQNLNHDAMYWYRQDPGQGLRLIYYSQIVNDFQKGDIAEGYSVSREKKESFPLTVTSAQKNPTAFYLCASSTRTDSPYEQYFGPGTRLTVT.

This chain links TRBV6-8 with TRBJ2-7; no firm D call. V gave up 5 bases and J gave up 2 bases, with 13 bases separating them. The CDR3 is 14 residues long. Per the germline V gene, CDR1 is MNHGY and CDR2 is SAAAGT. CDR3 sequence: CASSRGGVTYEQYF. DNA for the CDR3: TGTGCCAGCAGTCGAGGCGGAGTCACCTACGAGCAGTACTTC.